The rows below give T cell receptor beta chains drawn from one sample of a study of T-cell reconstitution after alpha-beta-depleted transplantation in children. TCRdb re-called the PCR reads through MiXCR, storing one row per CDR3 protein. The sample yields about 500,000 distinct CDR3 sequences, around a third seen once. The material sequenced was PBMCs from the stem cell graft donor, taken from the stem cell graft. Every receptor here comes from a human donor who donated a stem cell graft to a child with aplastic anemia. Each CDR3 is given with its conserved first and last residue. The D gene is left open where the match is weak. A row's size may be missing; if present it is once, few, many or a size class.

CDR3aa	CDR3nt	v_gene	j_gene	abundance	d_gene
CASSKTSGINNEQFF	TGTGCCAGCAGTAAGACTAGCGGGATCAACAATGAGCAGTTCTTC	TRBV6-1	TRBJ2-1	.	TRBD2
CASSETPVETQYF	TGTGCCAGCAGTGAAACCCCCGTAGAGACCCAGTACTTC	TRBV25-1	TRBJ2-5	.	.
CASSTDRAAEQFF	TGTGCCAGCAGCACAGACAGGGCTGCTGAGCAGTTCTTC	TRBV7-2	TRBJ2-1	many	TRBD1
CASSLVGGYEQYF	TGTGCCAGCAGCTTGGTGGGTGGGTACGAGCAGTACTTC	TRBV5-8	TRBJ2-7	.	.
CSVENRGSGSYEQYF	TGCAGCGTGGAAAACAGGGGGTCGGGGTCCTACGAGCAGTACTTC	TRBV29-1	TRBJ2-7	few	TRBD1
CASQRTGNQPQHF	TGTGCCAGCCAACGGACAGGGAATCAGCCCCAGCATTTT	TRBV6-5	TRBJ1-5	.	TRBD1
CASSFGTSEKLFF	TGTGCCAGCAGCTTTGGGACGAGTGAAAAACTGTTTTTT	TRBV12-3/TRBV12-4	TRBJ1-4	.	.
CATSREGVASPLHF	TGTGCCACCAGCAGAGAGGGGGTTGCTTCACCCCTCCACTTT	TRBV15	TRBJ1-6	.	.
CASSLGENSNQPQHF	TGTGCCAGCAGCTTAGGTGAGAATAGCAATCAGCCCCAGCATTTT	TRBV7-8	TRBJ1-5	few	.
CASSPLSWGTEAFF	TGTGCCAGCAGCCCCTTGAGCTGGGGCACTGAAGCTTTCTTT	TRBV7-2	TRBJ1-1	.	.
CASSLEGGVANEQFF	TGTGCCAGCAGCTTGGAGGGGGGTGTAGCCAATGAGCAGTTCTTC	TRBV5-5	TRBJ2-1	few	.
CASSPLGRADEKLFF	TGTGCCAGCAGCCCCCTGGGTAGGGCGGATGAAAAACTGTTTTTT	TRBV7-3	TRBJ1-4	.	.
CSARYTRTSGYEQYF	TGCAGTGCTAGATACACTCGGACTAGCGGCTACGAGCAGTACTTC	TRBV20-1	TRBJ2-7	few	TRBD2
CASSRGPGELFF	TGTGCCAGCAGTCGGGGTCCCGGGGAGCTGTTTTTT	TRBV2	TRBJ2-2	.	.
CASSGDSWYGYTF	TGTGCCAGCAGTGGGGACAGTTGGTATGGCTACACCTTC	TRBV6-1	TRBJ1-2	.	TRBD1
CATQVAGVVDTQYF	TGTGCCACCCAAGTAGCGGGAGTGGTAGATACGCAGTATTTT	TRBV19	TRBJ2-3	.	TRBD2
CASSFLPGSETQYF	TGTGCCAGCAGCTTTTTACCGGGGTCGGAGACCCAGTACTTC	TRBV11-2	TRBJ2-5	.	.
CSARDPGTPSRELFF	TGCAGTGCTAGAGATCCGGGGACCCCTTCCCGGGAGCTGTTTTTT	TRBV20-1	TRBJ2-2	once	.
CASSPVRREARNEQFF	TGTGCCAGCAGCCCCGTTCGGCGGGAGGCGCGGAATGAGCAGTTCTTC	TRBV27	TRBJ2-1	.	TRBD2
CSVQRAWQETQYF	TGCAGCGTCCAGCGGGCCTGGCAAGAGACCCAGTACTTC	TRBV29-1	TRBJ2-5	.	.
CASSLYLGIPQETQYF	TGTGCCAGCAGTTTATATCTGGGTATACCTCAAGAGACCCAGTACTTC	TRBV27	TRBJ2-5	.	.
CASSVTSSGIQETQYF	TGTGCCAGCAGCGTAACTTCTAGCGGGATACAAGAGACCCAGTACTTC	TRBV9	TRBJ2-5	.	TRBD2
CATKGGTDTQYF	TGTGCCACCAAGGGAGGGACAGATACGCAGTATTTT	TRBV15	TRBJ2-3	.	TRBD2
CASSQQGLISDGYTF	TGTGCCAGCAGTCAACAGGGTCTGATTTCGGATGGCTACACCTTC	TRBV25-1	TRBJ1-2	.	.
CASSSRPSDYNEQFF	TGTGCCAGCAGCTCCCGTCCTTCGGACTACAATGAGCAGTTCTTC	TRBV7-8	TRBJ2-1	.	.
CSAALAGGYNEQFF	TGCAGTGCTGCCCTAGCGGGGGGTTACAATGAGCAGTTCTTC	TRBV20-1	TRBJ2-1	many	TRBD2
CASSHMGLAGVYNEQFF	TGCGCCAGCAGCCATATGGGACTAGCGGGAGTCTACAATGAGCAGTTCTTC	TRBV5-1	TRBJ2-1	many	TRBD2
CASRPDKNTEAFF	TGTGCCAGCAGACCTGACAAGAACACTGAAGCTTTCTTT	TRBV12-3/TRBV12-4	TRBJ1-1	.	.